This entry describes one T cell receptor beta chain. This clone was observed a single time. The specificity of this receptor is unknown. No base quality information exists; no much larger clone differs at one position. Other DNA sequences in the same sample also yield this CDR3. The data derive from a study of cytomegalovirus exposure and HLA in healthy donors (dated by TCRdb to about 2017). For context, the study as a whole: An earlier analysis of roughly 610 of the donors reported under 300 Gb of sequence data and 95 million to 130 million unique TCR beta sequences obtained from around 180 million T cells. Of the approximately 400 genotyped donors, approximately 80% fell in the genetic ancestry cluster associated with self-reported Caucasian donors. The study combined high-throughput TCR immunosequencing, statistical association of individual TCRs with disease status, and machine learning to predict cytomegalovirus infection status. In a later analysis, previously published TCR beta repertoires from 550 to 700 donors were re-analyzed and high-resolution HLA genotyping was added so that TCR occurrence patterns could be studied. In the later analysis, no new phenotypic data were used to find candidate immune exposures; instead, reliance was placed on TCR beta sequences and their occurrence across donors. An earlier analysis of 450 to 750 of the donors used high-throughput TCR beta sequencing to judge whether each TCR beta V gene segment behaved as functional or pseudogenic. In a later genetic analysis, genome-wide SNP genotypes for about three fifths of the roughly 670 donors were used, and that subset was treated as a discovery cohort. The number of typed donors differed by locus: 629-630 for A, B, C, DRB1 and DQB1; approximately 520 for DQA1; 606 for DPA1; and around 450 for DPB1. The study used immunosequencing to profile the T cell repertoires of 600 to 850 subjects and linked those repertoires to cytomegalovirus serostatus. HLA typing covered class I and class II loci at four-digit resolution. Alongside the repertoire data, information on donor age, sex, ethnicity and CMV serostatus was compiled. Approximately 300 gigabases of sequencing data and approximately 93 million unique TCR sequences were included in an early release covering over 600 HLA-typed donors. Every discovery cohort repertoire had been produced on one sequencing platform. Besides the first cohort of 550 to 750 subjects, a separate validation cohort made up of over 95 different subjects was used. Roughly 5 DR-DQ haplotypes were handled as single units for association and clustering, since linkage in the cohort was strong. The study aimed to test whether cataloging public T cell receptors could reveal signatures of past pathogen exposure. Among 398 genotyped donors of the cohort, an average of approximately 230,000 unique TCR beta nucleotide sequences were sequenced per donor, 15% to 20% of them non-productive. Broad study findings and their caveats: A few of the identified cytomegalovirus-associated TCR beta chains were confirmed in vitro to be specific for cytomegalovirus antigens. An association between a missense DCLRE1C variant and V-gene and J-gene trimming of TCR beta chains was found in a later genetic analysis and replicated in an independent cohort. The 87-base-pair reads could not distinguish some IMGT-functional V segments, including TRBV6-2 and TRBV6-3, so those segments were excluded. The study gave a list of around 170 TCR beta chains associated with cytomegalovirus. According to a later analysis, parvovirus B19, influenza, CMV and Epstein-Barr virus appeared linked to several top co-occurrence clusters. Correlated functional status among segregating V segments might reflect linkage disequilibrium, but an unknown experimental factor could not be ruled out. Cytomegalovirus status was reported to be diagnosed by the classifier with high specificity and sensitivity in both the original and validation cohorts. It was suggested by the authors that the approach could potentially be generalized to other disease states and immunological phenotypes. A cluster of highly shared sequence variants was judged likely to be a technical artifact of the sequencing pipeline. According to a later genetic analysis, donors in an Asian-associated ancestry cluster had fewer N-insertions in productive TCRs than the approximately 700-donor mean. Compared with equally common non-associated chains, HLA-associated TCR beta chains in a later analysis were more clonally expanded and had lower generation probabilities. A further reported finding was that TCR beta sequences accurately predicted the HLA-A and HLA-B alleles for most subjects in the first cohort. In a later analysis, TCR association rates were found to vary across HLA loci, with the most associated TCRs seen for DRB1 alleles and the fewest for HLA-C alleles. Because some donors lacked HLA typing at each locus, the association tests relied only on the typed subset. The presence/absence analyses assumed that sequencing depth was roughly uniform across donors, and that assumption may not be true. In a later analysis, most CMV-associated TCR beta chains were found to appear HLA-restricted, with HLA associations seemingly driven largely by CMV exposure. The cohort was sequenced for TCR beta chains only, and without alpha or paired-chain data the features that could be detected were limited. Assigning TCR associations to individual alleles was difficult when HLA alleles, especially DR and DQ, strongly co-occurred. In a later analysis, about 17,000 TCR beta sequences were associated with specific HLA alleles at a false discovery rate of 0.05. Seventeen rarely observed V segments, including chromosome 9 orphons, were excluded from the earlier analysis of about 500 of the donors because counts were too low. In an earlier analysis of 587 of the donors, most TCR beta V segments appeared in productive rearrangements about 90% or about 30% of the time, broadly matching IMGT annotations. CMV serostatus was the only immune exposure information available for the cohort. Most TCR sequences were observed very rarely across donors, whereas some public TCRs were present in many individuals.

Library prep was done by the immunoSEQ multiplex PCR assay. For the multiplex PCR, a mixture combining 60 forward primers for TCR Vbeta segments and 13 reverse primers for TCR Jbeta segments was used. Amplification of the CDR3 region of rearranged TCR beta genes was performed with a multiplex PCR assay on genomic DNA. On the Illumina HiSeq System, the amplified TCR beta libraries were sequenced as 87-base-pair reads. The authors processed their data as follows. A later analysis counted approximately 84 million unique TCR beta chains across the approximately 700 repertoires, and around 9.9 million of these chains were shared by at least two donors. Raw reads were error-corrected and collapsed into unique sequences with a nearest-neighbor algorithm that merged closely related sequences to remove PCR and sequencing errors. V, D and J gene segments were assigned by aligning CDR3 sequences to IMGT reference sequences. For a sequence to be retained, a match of at least six nucleotides was required to both a V gene segment and a J gene segment. Rearrangements were called productive when the CDR3 lacked stop codons and stayed in frame with V and J; all others were non-productive. CDR3 was defined according to IMGT convention as the region running from the second conserved V-encoded cysteine to the conserved J-encoded phenylalanine. In an earlier analysis of roughly 610 of the donors, sequences lacking an unambiguous match to a single V gene segment were excluded. An earlier analysis of about 600 of the donors called V segments functional above 56.7% productive rearrangements and segregating when the between-donor standard deviation exceeded 5%. A statistical classification framework was built for diagnosing cytomegalovirus status from the catalog of TCR beta chain sequences. V and J gene assignment, in a later analysis, came from comparing TCR nucleotide sequences with IMGT/GENE-DB human TR gene sequences. The TCRdist pipeline was used in a later analysis to assign CDR3 sequences and most-parsimonious VDJ recombination scenarios. In a later analysis, every TCR beta chain was defined by the combination of its CDR3 amino acid sequence and its V-gene family, and reads without a unique V-gene family were dropped. To address suspected cross-contamination and a sequencing artifact, a later analysis removed roughly 580 highly shared, low-generation-probability nucleotide sequences. A later analysis calculated a clonal expansion index for each public chain from normalized within-repertoire ranks of inferred template counts. In a later analysis, generation probabilities were computed using a VDJ recombination model fitted to out-of-frame rearrangements, and the results were checked against IGoR. A later analysis scored TCR-TCR, TCR-HLA and TCR-CMV co-occurrence with hypergeometric tests, applying a repertoire-size bias correction to TCR pairs. False discovery rates were estimated in a later analysis by permuting HLA or CMV assignments 20 times. A later analysis grouped co-occurring TCRs with DBSCAN, adding TCRdist sequence similarity when clustering within HLA-allele-positive subsets. For co-occurrence clustering, repertoires with fewer than 30,000 or more than 120,000 public chains were excluded, along with roughly 5 repertoires with anomalous nucleotide sharing. TCRdb's version of the immuneACCESS table is confined to in-frame rearrangements and falls short of the full clone set. An unresolved V gene accounts for under half of the shortfall where checked; the remainder is of unknown origin. Clone size and V and J calls were adopted from that table, with D and trimming inferred from the DNA. The sample table contains tens of thousands of clones; only one count was recorded for about 80% of them. Together, the top ten hold 7.8% of the sample.

In total, approximately 700 healthy bone marrow donors made up the cohort. At the time of sampling, all cohort members were nominally healthy, though unrecorded immune exposures were likely present. The donor was CMV seropositive and was included in the group of around 300 seropositive cohort members. A peripheral blood sample was provided by each donor, and peripheral blood mononuclear cells were used for TCR beta sequencing. The Qiagen DNeasy Blood Extraction Kit was used to extract genomic DNA from the blood cell samples. Deletion took 3 bases off V and 5 bases off J, with a span of 8 bases between the germline ends. The CDR3 contains 12 residues, cysteine and phenylalanine counted. The retained sequence is limited to the CDR3, 36 bases, with the frame set at the first base. Looking up the germline V gene (reference sequence) yields CDR1 GTSNPN and CDR2 SVGIG.

Sequences were obtained from PBMCs. The receptor was isolated from a man younger than 35 in good health and CMV-seropositive. The sequence links TRBV30 to TRBJ1-5, with a tentative D gene TRBD1 over 6 matching bases. The CDR3 loop reads CAWRTGDQPQHF. The bases read TGTGCCTGGAGGACAGGAGATCAGCCCCAGCATTTT.